A single sample is the source of the 7 T cell receptor beta chains below, sequenced in a study of early stage breast cancer tumors. Generated by immunoSEQ multiplex PCR, the TCRdb table keeps only in-frame clones and is missing some. The sample includes about 34,000 clones, roughly four fifths seen only once; the top ten take about 9.4%. The sample taken for sequencing was breast tumor tissue. The receptor source for this set is a person aged 30 to 39 with breast cancer.

This clone was detected only a few times. This rearrangement joins TRBV7-2 to TRBJ1-1; D gene unclear. This CDR3 comprises 14 residues. Between the trimmed V and J ends, which lost 1 base and 0 bases, there was a span of 6 bases. Germline lookup yields CDR1 SGHTA and CDR2 FQGNSA. The CDR3 reads CASSLEVLNTEAFF. As DNA, the CDR3 is TGTGCCAGCAGCTTAGAAGTTTTGAACACTGAAGCTTTCTTT. The full variable domain, rest sourced from reference TRBV7-2 and TRBJ1-1, is GAGVSQSPSNKVTEKGKDVELRCDPISGHTALYWYRQSLGQGLEFLIYFQGNSAPDKSGLPSDRFSAERTGGSVSTLTIQRTQQEDSAVYLCASSLEVLNTEAFFGQGTRLTVV.

Relative to its sample, this clone is medium-sized. The chain employs TRBV6-1 and TRBJ2-3; D is possibly TRBD2 (6 bases). Per germline, CDR1 MNHNS and CDR2 SASEGT. Trimming cost V 2 bases and J 4 bases, with 16 bases left between them. This CDR3 comprises 16 residues. The CDR3 spells CASSEPPAGLSDTQYF. The CDR3, as DNA: TGTGCCAGCAGTGAACCTCCCGCGGGGCTCTCAGATACGCAGTATTTT.

J is TRBJ1-4 and V is TRBV30; D may be TRBD1 (5 bases). Trimming removed 2 bases at V and 8 bases at J, with 12 bases between. The CDR3 is made up of 13 amino acids. Looked up from germline, CDR1 is GTSNPN and CDR2 is SVGIG (reference sequence). CDR3 amino acids: CAWSWGAGEKLFF. The CDR3 nucleotides are TGTGCCTGGAGTTGGGGCGCGGGGGAAAAACTGTTTTTT. The whole variable domain, remainder taken from reference TRBV30 and TRBJ1-4, is SQTIHQWPATLVQPVGSPLSLECTVEGTSNPNLYWYRQAAGRGLQLLFYSVGIGQISSEVPQNLSASRPQDRQFILSSKKLLLSDSGFYLCAWSWGAGEKLFFGSGTQLSVL.

The sample holds one count of this clone. The genes are TRBV9 and TRBJ2-1; D is unclear. Germline CDR1 reads SGDLS; CDR2 reads YYNGEE. The CDR3 loop spans 16 amino acids. The V end lost 4 bases, the J end lost 5 bases, and 19 bases lay between the germline ends. In DNA form, the CDR3 reads TGTGCCAGCAGCCCCCTGGCTCTCCCCAAGGACAATGAGCAGTTCTTC. Its protein is CASSPLALPKDNEQFF.

This clone was found once. This chain connects TRBV6-6 to TRBJ2-1; the D is unclear. Trimming removed 8 bases from V and 4 bases from J, with 6 bases in between. Germline CDR1 reads MNHNY; CDR2 reads SVGAGI (reference sequence). The CDR3 has 11 amino acids. CDR3 sequence: CASGGYNEQFF. CDR3 DNA: TGTGCCAGCGGTGGATACAATGAGCAGTTCTTC.

V and J are TRBV9 and TRBJ1-1, with 10 nucleotides matching TRBD1. This CDR3 is 14 amino acids long. With 4 bases clipped from V and 6 bases from J, the junction kept 6 bases outside the gene matches. Germline CDR1 SGDLS, CDR2 YYNGEE. The CDR3 spells CASSPPGQGSEAFF. CDR3 DNA sequence: TGTGCCAGCAGCCCACCGGGACAGGGGTCTGAAGCTTTCTTT.

This clone has just a few counts. The V and J genes are TRBV5-1 and TRBJ2-7; D possibly matches TRBD1 or TRBD2 (5 bases each). The CDR3 spans 12 residues. Trimming took 4 bases from V and 7 from J, leaving 12 bases between them. CDR1 and CDR2 from the germline V gene are SGHRS and YFSETQ. The CDR3 region has the DNA TGCGCCAGCAGCCTGGGGGTAGAAGAGCAGTACTTC. Protein sequence: CASSLGVEEQYF.